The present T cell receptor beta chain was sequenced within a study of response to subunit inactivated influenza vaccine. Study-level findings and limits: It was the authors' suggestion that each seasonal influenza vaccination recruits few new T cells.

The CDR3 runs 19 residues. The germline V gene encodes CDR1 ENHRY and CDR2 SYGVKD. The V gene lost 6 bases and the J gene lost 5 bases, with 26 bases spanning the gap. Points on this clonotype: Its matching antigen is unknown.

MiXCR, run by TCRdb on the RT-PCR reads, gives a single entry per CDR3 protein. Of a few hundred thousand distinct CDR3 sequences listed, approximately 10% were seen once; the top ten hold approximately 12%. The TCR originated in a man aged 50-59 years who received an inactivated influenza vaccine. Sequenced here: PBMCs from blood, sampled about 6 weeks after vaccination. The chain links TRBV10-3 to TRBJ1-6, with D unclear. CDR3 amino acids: CAISEGPRRPRGHNSPLHF. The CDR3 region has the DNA TGTGCCATCAGCGAGGGTCCCAGGAGGCCCCGAGGGCATAATTCACCCCTCCACTTT.